Listed below are T cell receptor beta chains from one sample, sequenced in a study of lymphopenia after photon versus proton radiotherapy. TCRdb's copy holds only in-frame clones and misses some; the assay was immunoSEQ multiplex PCR. This table has about 68,000 clones, approximately 91% appearing once. The specimen was peripheral blood, collected from a patient treated with photon-based radiotherapy. Receptors originate from a woman aged 70-85 years with pancreatic cancer. Both conserved end residues are trimmed from each CDR3. Fields, in order: clone size, V gene, J gene, CDR3 protein. Where a row states a size, it is once, few, many or the class of an expanded clone; other rows omit it.

clone size: -
V gene: TRBV7-9
J gene: TRBJ2-7
CDR3 protein: ASSSLPGRPSHEQY

clone size: -
V gene: TRBV5-5
J gene: TRBJ2-1
CDR3 protein: ASSLYRTSDEQF

clone size: -
V gene: TRBV19
J gene: TRBJ2-1
CDR3 protein: ASSIVPGNEQF

clone size: -
V gene: TRBV19
J gene: TRBJ2-1
CDR3 protein: ASSINRANEQF

clone size: -
V gene: TRBV27
J gene: -
CDR3 protein: ASSWGRDYEQY

clone size: once
V gene: TRBV29-1
J gene: TRBJ2-4
CDR3 protein: SVEVLAGSGDIQY

clone size: -
V gene: TRBV5-6
J gene: TRBJ2-2
CDR3 protein: ASSSTAGGAGELF

clone size: -
V gene: TRBV2
J gene: TRBJ2-5
CDR3 protein: ASKQGTTQY

clone size: -
V gene: TRBV5-1
J gene: TRBJ2-5
CDR3 protein: ASSWAQGRGETQY

clone size: -
V gene: TRBV11-2
J gene: TRBJ2-2
CDR3 protein: ASSLSQRERRTGELF

clone size: -
V gene: TRBV7-9
J gene: TRBJ2-7
CDR3 protein: ASSPGQGRLSSYEQY

clone size: -
V gene: TRBV19
J gene: TRBJ2-7
CDR3 protein: ASSSNRRTGKYEQY

clone size: -
V gene: TRBV11-2
J gene: TRBJ2-5
CDR3 protein: ASSFVLLGGEVGNSTQY

clone size: -
V gene: TRBV19
J gene: TRBJ1-1
CDR3 protein: ASSMPQGKNTEAF

clone size: few
V gene: TRBV19
J gene: TRBJ1-5
CDR3 protein: ASSETQGIYNQPQH

clone size: once
V gene: TRBV27
J gene: TRBJ2-5
CDR3 protein: ASSPLNRALGAQY

clone size: few
V gene: TRBV6-1
J gene: TRBJ2-7
CDR3 protein: ASSNPGAQGEQY

clone size: -
V gene: TRBV2
J gene: TRBJ2-2
CDR3 protein: ASRPLYTGELF

clone size: -
V gene: TRBV9
J gene: TRBJ1-1
CDR3 protein: ASGAGTTNTEAF

clone size: once
V gene: TRBV7-7
J gene: TRBJ2-3
CDR3 protein: ASSLGTSTDTQY

clone size: -
V gene: TRBV13
J gene: TRBJ2-3
CDR3 protein: ASSAGTSGTDTQY

clone size: -
V gene: TRBV5-5
J gene: TRBJ2-5
CDR3 protein: ASSLGTSAKETQY

clone size: -
V gene: TRBV14
J gene: TRBJ2-7
CDR3 protein: ASSQVRRGEQY

clone size: -
V gene: TRBV7-8
J gene: TRBJ2-3
CDR3 protein: ASSSTSGRGVTDTQY

clone size: -
V gene: TRBV6-1
J gene: TRBJ2-5
CDR3 protein: ASSAWTGQETQY

clone size: once
V gene: TRBV28
J gene: TRBJ2-2
CDR3 protein: ASSLGGSKTGELF

clone size: -
V gene: TRBV6-1
J gene: TRBJ1-2
CDR3 protein: ASRLTRNYGYT

clone size: -
V gene: TRBV6-1
J gene: TRBJ1-5
CDR3 protein: ASSGQGFSNQPQH

clone size: once
V gene: TRBV4-1
J gene: TRBJ2-7
CDR3 protein: ASSLVFFGQGASEQY